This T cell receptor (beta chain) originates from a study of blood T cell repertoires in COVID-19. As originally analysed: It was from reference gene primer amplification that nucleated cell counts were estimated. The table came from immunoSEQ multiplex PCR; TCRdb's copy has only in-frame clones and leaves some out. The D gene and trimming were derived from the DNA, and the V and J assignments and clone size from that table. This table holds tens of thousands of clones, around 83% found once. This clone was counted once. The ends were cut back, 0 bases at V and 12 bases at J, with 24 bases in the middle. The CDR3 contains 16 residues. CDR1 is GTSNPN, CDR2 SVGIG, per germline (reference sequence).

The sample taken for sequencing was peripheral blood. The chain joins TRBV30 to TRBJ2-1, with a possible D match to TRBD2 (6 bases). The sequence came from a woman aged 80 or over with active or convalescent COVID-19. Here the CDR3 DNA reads TGTGCCTGGAGTGTCGGGGGAGGCCCTCCCGTATTCGGGCAGTTCTTC. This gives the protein CAWSVGGGPPVFGQFF.